This record looks at one T cell receptor beta chain sequence and its context. Only one count was recorded for this clone. The clone's antigen remains unknown. One base away there is no much larger clone; base qualities are not given. The source of the sample is a study of OX40 agonist ivuxolimab in advanced cancers. Turning to the overall study: Ivuxolimab was an agonistic, fully human IgG2 monoclonal antibody directed against OX40 (CD134), a costimulatory receptor. Partial responses were achieved by three dose-escalation patients, of whom one had hepatocellular carcinoma and two had cutaneous melanoma. Of the roughly 52 dose-escalation patients, hepatocellular carcinoma was present in 19, melanoma in around 15, renal cell carcinoma in 9 and head and neck cancer in 9. The point of sequencing TCRbeta in the periphery was to test whether ivuxolimab changed TCR sequence diversity and drove clonal T-cell expansion. Intravenous ivuxolimab was administered to patients every 2 weeks at six dose levels: 0.01, 0.1, 0.3, 1.5, 3 and 10 mg/kg. Prior anti-PD-1, anti-PD-L1 or anti-CTLA-4 therapy was permitted, and checkpoint inhibitors had been received by about two fifths of dose-escalation patients. A male proportion of approximately 83% and a mean age of roughly 55 years, ranging from roughly 23 to 85, were recorded for the dose-escalation cohort. The paper covers the monotherapy dose-escalation part of the phase I ivuxolimab trial, which included N ≈ 50 patients. Paper-wide results and their limitations: At doses of 0.1 to 3.0 mg/kg, clonal expansion of both CD4+ and CD8+ T cells in blood was seen between baseline and week 6. The antigen specificity of the clonally expanded peripheral T cells was not determined. Partial responders in the 0.1-3.0 mg/kg groups had among the lowest normalized peripheral clonal expansion, especially among CD8+ T cells. After ivuxolimab, more expanded clones were found on average in CD8+ T cells than in CD4+ T cells. Low levels of normalized T-cell clonal expansion were also seen in some patients who did not respond.

To sequence the TCRbeta CDR3 region, genomic DNA was isolated from the sorted cells. The immunoSEQ Assay was used to sequence the TCRbeta CDR3 regions. TCRdb's version of the immuneACCESS table is confined to in-frame rearrangements and falls short of the full clone set. An unresolved V gene accounts for under half of the shortfall where checked; the remainder is of unknown origin. Recorded for this sample are tens of thousands of clones; roughly 90% of them occurred a single time. 2.2% of the sample goes to the ten largest clones. From the cysteine up to the phenylalanine, the CDR3 has a length of 16 residues. The retained sequence is limited to the CDR3, 48 bases, with the frame set at the first base. V and J are trimmed by 2 bases and 5 bases, and the gene matches miss 6 bases of the junction. CDR1 and CDR2, per the germline V gene, are MRHNA and SNTAGT. The trial excluded patients who had a history of autoimmune disease or were on systemic immunosuppression. In every dose cohort, peripheral blood was drawn for TCR sequencing at baseline, cycle 4 day 1, and cycle 7 day 1. Samples were obtained from an open-label, multicenter, first-in-human phase I dose-escalation trial of ivuxolimab. Adults with locally advanced or metastatic melanoma, renal cell, hepatocellular, or head and neck squamous cell carcinoma were enrolled in the trial. Before TCR sequencing, CD4+ T cells and CD8+ T cells from peripheral blood were sorted into separate populations.

The clonotype was recovered from an adult with an advanced solid tumor such as melanoma, head and neck, liver or kidney cancer. The chain is made from TRBV6-4 and TRBJ2-2; 9 bases in the junction line up with TRBD1. The specimen comprised CD4+ or CD8+ T cells sorted from blood, sampled in a trial of the OX40 agonist ivuxolimab. The CDR3 amino acid sequence is: CASSDHDRGSTGELFF. The sequenced DNA: TGTGCCAGCAGTGACCACGACAGGGGGTCAACCGGGGAGCTGTTTTTT.